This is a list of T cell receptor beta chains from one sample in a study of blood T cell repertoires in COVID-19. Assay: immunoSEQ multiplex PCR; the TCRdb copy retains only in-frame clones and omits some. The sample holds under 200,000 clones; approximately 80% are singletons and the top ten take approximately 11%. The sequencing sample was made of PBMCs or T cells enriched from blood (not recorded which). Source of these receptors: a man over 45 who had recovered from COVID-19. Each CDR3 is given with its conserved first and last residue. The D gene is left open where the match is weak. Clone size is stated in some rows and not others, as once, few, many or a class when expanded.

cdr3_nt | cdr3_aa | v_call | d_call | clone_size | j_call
TGTGCCACCAGTGATTTATACGGGGGAGATACGCAGTATTTT | CATSDLYGGDTQYF | TRBV24-1 | . | . | TRBJ2-3
TGTGCCAGTAGTAGGCGACAGGGGCTCCACGAGCAGTACTTC | CASSRRQGLHEQYF | TRBV19 | TRBD1 | . | TRBJ2-7
TGTGCCAGCAGCCAAGATTCGGTGGCCCAGTACTTC | CASSQDSVAQYF | TRBV3-1/TRBV3-2 | . | . | TRBJ2-5
TGTGCCAGCAGCCCCTTCGCCGGGGTGGGGGAAAAACTGTTTTTT | CASSPFAGVGEKLFF | TRBV9 | . | . | TRBJ1-4
TGTGCCAGCAGCTATTCCGGGACACCCGTGATGGGGGAGACCCAGTACTTC | CASSYSGTPVMGETQYF | TRBV7-3 | . | . | TRBJ2-5
TGCAGCGCACTAGGGAACACTGAAGCTTTCTTT | CSALGNTEAFF | TRBV29-1 | . | few | TRBJ1-1
TGCGCCAGCAGCGGACGACAGGAATGGAGATCACCTGGGGCCAACGTCCTGACTTTC | CASSGRQEWRSPGANVLTF | TRBV5-1 | . | . | TRBJ2-6
TGTGCCAGTAGTATACGTCTGTTTCAGGGGCTCAACGAGCAGTACTTC | CASSIRLFQGLNEQYF | TRBV19 | . | . | TRBJ2-7
TGCAGCGCGACTAGCACAGATACGCAGTATTTT | CSATSTDTQYF | TRBV29-1 | . | . | TRBJ2-3
TGTGCCAGCAGTTCTGTAACAGGGGGGACGTACAATGAGCAGTTCTTC | CASSSVTGGTYNEQFF | TRBV28 | TRBD1 | . | TRBJ2-1
TGTGCCAGCAGTTACAGAGGGATCGGTCAGCCCCAGCATTTT | CASSYRGIGQPQHF | TRBV6-5 | . | . | TRBJ1-5
TGTGCCAGCAGTTTGGCAGCCTACGAGCAGTACTTC | CASSLAAYEQYF | TRBV28 | . | . | TRBJ2-7
TGCGCCAGCAGTCCCTCTACTAGCGGGGAGTTTCAGCGGTACTTC | CASSPSTSGEFQRYF | TRBV5-1 | TRBD2 | . | TRBJ2-4
TGTGCCAGCAGCCGGACAGGGGCCAATCAGCCCCAGCATTTT | CASSRTGANQPQHF | TRBV7-9 | TRBD1 | . | TRBJ1-5
TGTGCCAGCAGCTTAGAACAGGGGTTCTACGAGCAGTACTTC | CASSLEQGFYEQYF | TRBV7-2 | TRBD1 | . | TRBJ2-7
TGTGCCAGCAGCCCTGGGGCCCGGGGGGCAAATCAGCCCCAGCATTTT | CASSPGARGANQPQHF | TRBV28 | . | once | TRBJ1-5
TGTGCCAGTAGTATGTGGCGGACCTCGGGGGATGAGCAGTTCTTC | CASSMWRTSGDEQFF | TRBV19 | . | . | TRBJ2-1
TGTGCCAGCAGTGAAGCGCTAGGGGGTACAAATGAAAAACTGTTTTTT | CASSEALGGTNEKLFF | TRBV6-1 | . | . | TRBJ1-4
TGTGCCAGCTCAACGGACTTCACTGCTACCAGGGGTGGCTACACCTTC | CASSTDFTATRGGYTF | TRBV18 | . | . | TRBJ1-2
TGTGCCAGCAGTGCCTTACAGGGCAATGAGCAGTTCTTC | CASSALQGNEQFF | TRBV6-4 | . | . | TRBJ2-1
TGTGCCAGCAGTCGAACGGAGAAATACAATGAGCAGTTCTTC | CASSRTEKYNEQFF | TRBV27 | . | few | TRBJ2-1
TGTGCCAGCAGCTTTGGGACTAGCGGGAGCACAGATACGCAGTATTTT | CASSFGTSGSTDTQYF | TRBV7-3 | TRBD2 | . | TRBJ2-3
TGTGCCATCAGGCGGGACCAGGGCCCAGATACGCAGTATTTT | CAIRRDQGPDTQYF | TRBV10-3 | . | . | TRBJ2-3
TGTGCCAGCAGCGTAGTGGGGGCAGGTGGAAACACCATATATTTT | CASSVVGAGGNTIYF | TRBV9 | . | . | TRBJ1-3
TGTGCCAGCAGCTCGACTAGCGGCCAAGAGACCCAGTACTTC | CASSSTSGQETQYF | TRBV3-1/TRBV3-2 | TRBD2 | . | TRBJ2-5
TGTGCCAGCTCATCCTCCGGGCTAACTACGGGGAATCAGCCCCAGCATTTT | CASSSSGLTTGNQPQHF | TRBV2 | . | . | TRBJ1-5
TGTGCCAGCAGTCCGACAGGGGGGGTAAAAGAGACCCAGTACTTC | CASSPTGGVKETQYF | TRBV19 | TRBD1 | . | TRBJ2-5
TGTGCCAGTAGTATGTTGGGGGGGCGAGAAGCCAAAAACATTCAGTACTTC | CASSMLGGREAKNIQYF | TRBV19 | . | once | TRBJ2-4
TGTGCCAGCAGCCTCTCAGGGGCCGGTGGCTACACCTTC | CASSLSGAGGYTF | TRBV11-1 | . | few | TRBJ1-2
TGTGCCACCAGTGATGGACAGGTCAGCACAGATACGCAGTATTTT | CATSDGQVSTDTQYF | TRBV24-1 | TRBD1 | . | TRBJ2-3
TGTGCCAGCAGTACGGACACTGGAGGCAATCAGCCCCAGCATTTT | CASSTDTGGNQPQHF | TRBV28 | . | . | TRBJ1-5
TGTGCCAGTAGTTCCCGGACAGGGAGTACAGATACGCAGTATTTT | CASSSRTGSTDTQYF | TRBV19 | TRBD1 | . | TRBJ2-3
TGTGCCAGCACCGGGGGGACTAGCGGGAGGGTTGAGCAGTTCTTC | CASTGGTSGRVEQFF | TRBV6-5 | TRBD2 | . | TRBJ2-1
TGTGCCAGCAGCTTAGTACGGTTCTCTGGGGCCAACGTCCTGACTTTC | CASSLVRFSGANVLTF | TRBV11-1 | . | . | TRBJ2-6
TGCGCCAGCAGCTTACAAGGGGTGAACACCGGGGAGCTGTTTTTT | CASSLQGVNTGELFF | TRBV5-1 | . | . | TRBJ2-2
TGTGCCAGCAGTGAAGCTAGGGGACAGGCCGGGGAGCTGTTTTTT | CASSEARGQAGELFF | TRBV2 | TRBD1 | . | TRBJ2-2
TGTGCCAGCAGCCCAACCCGCGGGGCAGACTATGGCTACACCTTC | CASSPTRGADYGYTF | TRBV7-9 | . | . | TRBJ1-2
TGTGCCACCAGCAGGGAAGGGGTTTCCTACGAGCAGTACTTC | CATSREGVSYEQYF | TRBV15 | . | . | TRBJ2-7
TGCAGCGTGGGACAGGGAGGGCTTCAAGAGACCCAGTACTTC | CSVGQGGLQETQYF | TRBV29-1 | TRBD1 | . | TRBJ2-5
TGTGCCAGCAGCTTTCTTTCCTCTGGAAACACCATATATTTT | CASSFLSSGNTIYF | TRBV7-2 | . | . | TRBJ1-3
TGTGCCAGCAGTTCGGTAAAGGGGCCCTACGAGCAGTACTTC | CASSSVKGPYEQYF | TRBV6-5 | . | . | TRBJ2-7
TGCGCCAGCAGCTTGGGTGGGGCACTTAATGAAAAACTGTTTTTT | CASSLGGALNEKLFF | TRBV5-1 | . | few | TRBJ1-4
TGTGCCGTTATAGGGGGACACGAGCAGTACTTC | CAVIGGHEQYF | TRBV19 | . | few | TRBJ2-7
TGTGCCAGCAGTTACGGACAGGGCTATACCGGGGAGCTGTTTTTT | CASSYGQGYTGELFF | TRBV6-5 | TRBD1 | few | TRBJ2-2
TGTGCCAGTAGTATAAACGGCAGGGGGCAAAATGGCTACACCTTC | CASSINGRGQNGYTF | TRBV19 | TRBD1 | . | TRBJ1-2
TGTGCCAGCAGCTCCCCCGCGACAGGGCTGAACACTGAAGCTTTCTTT | CASSSPATGLNTEAFF | TRBV28 | TRBD1 | few | TRBJ1-1
TGTGCCAGCAGCGTAGGAGGTTTTGATAATCAGCCCCAGCATTTT | CASSVGGFDNQPQHF | TRBV9 | . | . | TRBJ1-5
TGTGCCAGCAGTCACGGGATCCCAGGTAGCACCCTCCACTTT | CASSHGIPGSTLHF | TRBV5-4 | . | . | TRBJ1-6